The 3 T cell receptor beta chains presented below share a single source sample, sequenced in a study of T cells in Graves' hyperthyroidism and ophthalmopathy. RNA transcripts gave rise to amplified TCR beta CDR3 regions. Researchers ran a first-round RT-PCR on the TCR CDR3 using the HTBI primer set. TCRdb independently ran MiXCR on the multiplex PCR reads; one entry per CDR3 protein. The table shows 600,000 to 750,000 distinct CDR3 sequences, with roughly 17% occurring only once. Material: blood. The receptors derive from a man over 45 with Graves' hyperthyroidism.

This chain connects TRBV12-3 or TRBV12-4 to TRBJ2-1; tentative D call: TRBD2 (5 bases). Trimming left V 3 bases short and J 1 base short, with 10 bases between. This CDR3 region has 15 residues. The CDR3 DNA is TGTGCCAGCAGTTTGGGAGCGGAATCCTACAATGAGCAGTTCTTC. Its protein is CASSLGAESYNEQFF.

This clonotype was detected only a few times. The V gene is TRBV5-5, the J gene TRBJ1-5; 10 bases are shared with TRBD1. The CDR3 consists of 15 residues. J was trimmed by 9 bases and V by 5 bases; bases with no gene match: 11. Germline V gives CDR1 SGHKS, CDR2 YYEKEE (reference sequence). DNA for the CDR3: TGTGCCAGCAGTTTTTCCGGGACAGGGGATGTGCCCCAGCATTTT. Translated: CASSFSGTGDVPQHF.

CDR3 protein: CASSIVGTGGRSTGELFF. CDR3 in DNA: TGTGCCAGTAGTATAGTAGGGACAGGGGGGAGAAGCACCGGGGAGCTGTTTTTT. This chain connects TRBV19 to TRBJ2-2; 11 bases align to TRBD1. J gave up 4 bases and V 1 base, and 8 bases lay outside the gene matches. The germline V gene encodes CDR1 LNHDA and CDR2 SQIVND (reference sequence). The CDR3 has 18 residues.